The TCR beta chain under discussion was sequenced for a study of blood T cells in healthy people across ages. Combining a sample-barcoded 5' primer with a J-beta primer mix, a second PCR ran for roughly 7 to 11 cycles. TCRdb re-called the 5' RACE reads with MiXCR, one entry per CDR3 protein. The sample has 1.5 million to 1.8 million distinct CDR3 sequences, about 42% seen once. This clonotype has only a few counts. The ends were cut back, 7 bases at V and 8 bases at J, with 6 bases in the middle. Germline V gene lookup returns CDR1 SNHLY and CDR2 FYNNEI. The CDR3 contains 10 residues. The chain carries TRBV2 and TRBJ2-1; possible D gene TRBD2, 5 bases. This clonotype originated in a woman between 18 and 29 years old in good health. The source material was blood. CDR3 region: CASMRDEQFF. The CDR3, as DNA: TGTGCCAGCATGAGGGATGAGCAGTTCTTC.